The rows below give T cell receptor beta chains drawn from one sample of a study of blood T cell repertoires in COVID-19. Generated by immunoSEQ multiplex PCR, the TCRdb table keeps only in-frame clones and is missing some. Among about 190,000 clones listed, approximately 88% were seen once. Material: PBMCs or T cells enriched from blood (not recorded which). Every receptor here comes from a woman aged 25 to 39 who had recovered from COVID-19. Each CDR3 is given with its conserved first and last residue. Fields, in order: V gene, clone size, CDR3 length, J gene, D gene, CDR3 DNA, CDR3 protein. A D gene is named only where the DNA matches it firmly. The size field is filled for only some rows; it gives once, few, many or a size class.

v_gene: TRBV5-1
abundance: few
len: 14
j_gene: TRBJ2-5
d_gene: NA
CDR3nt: TGCGCCAGCAGCTTGCGGGGAATCAGAGAGACCCAGTACTTC
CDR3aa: CASSLRGIRETQYF

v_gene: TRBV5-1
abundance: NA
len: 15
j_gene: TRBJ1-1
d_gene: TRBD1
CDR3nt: TGCGCCAGCAGCTTGGCTCAGGGGGCGCCGACTGAAGCTTTCTTT
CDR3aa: CASSLAQGAPTEAFF

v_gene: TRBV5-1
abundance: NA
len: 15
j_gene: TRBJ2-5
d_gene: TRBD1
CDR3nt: TGCGCCAGCAGCTTGGCGCTACAGGGGACAGAGACCCAGTACTTC
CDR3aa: CASSLALQGTETQYF

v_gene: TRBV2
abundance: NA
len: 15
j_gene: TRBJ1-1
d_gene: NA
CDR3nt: TGTGCCAGCAGTGACGGGGTCCTTATGAACACTGAAGCTTTCTTT
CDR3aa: CASSDGVLMNTEAFF

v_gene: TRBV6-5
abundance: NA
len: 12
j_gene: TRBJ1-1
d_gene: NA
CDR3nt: TGTGCCAGCAGGCAGGCAAACACTGAAGCTTTCTTT
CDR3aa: CASRQANTEAFF

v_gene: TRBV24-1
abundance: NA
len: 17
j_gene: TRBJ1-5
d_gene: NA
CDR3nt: TGTGCCACCAGTGATCCTAGGTCAGGGTCTGCCAATCAGCCCCAGCATTTT
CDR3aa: CATSDPRSGSANQPQHF

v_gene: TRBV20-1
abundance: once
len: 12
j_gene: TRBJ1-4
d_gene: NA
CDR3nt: TGCAGTGCTAGTAGCGGGTTAGGGCAACTGTTTTTT
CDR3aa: CSASSGLGQLFF

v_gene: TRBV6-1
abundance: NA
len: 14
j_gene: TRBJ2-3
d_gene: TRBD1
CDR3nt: TGTGCCAGCAGTAAACACAGGGGAACAGATACGCAGTATTTT
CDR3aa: CASSKHRGTDTQYF

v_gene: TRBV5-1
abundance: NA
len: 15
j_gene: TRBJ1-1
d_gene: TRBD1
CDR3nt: TGCGCCAGCAGCTTGGCCGGACAGGGAGGAACTGAAGCTTTCTTT
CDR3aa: CASSLAGQGGTEAFF

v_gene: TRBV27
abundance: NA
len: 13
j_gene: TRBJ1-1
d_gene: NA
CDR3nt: TGTGCCAGCAGTTTGTCCAGACTCACTGAAGCTTTCTTT
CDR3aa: CASSLSRLTEAFF

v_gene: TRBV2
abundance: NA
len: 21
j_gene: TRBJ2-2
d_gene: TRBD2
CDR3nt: TGTGCCAGCAGCGCATTTTCTAGCGGGGGAGACCTCCGGACTTACACCGGGGAGCTGTTTTTT
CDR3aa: CASSAFSSGGDLRTYTGELFF

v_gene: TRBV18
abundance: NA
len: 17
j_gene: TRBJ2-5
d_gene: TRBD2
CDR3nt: TGTGCCAGCTCACCCCCCAGGAGGAGCGGGAGTACGGAGACCCAGTACTTC
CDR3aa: CASSPPRRSGSTETQYF

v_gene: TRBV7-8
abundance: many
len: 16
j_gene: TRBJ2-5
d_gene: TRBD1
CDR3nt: TGTGCCAGCAGCTTTGCGACAGGGTCTGGCCAAGAGACCCAGTACTTC
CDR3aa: CASSFATGSGQETQYF

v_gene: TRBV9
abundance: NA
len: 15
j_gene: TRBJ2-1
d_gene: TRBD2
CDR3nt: TGTGCCAGCATAAAGGGCGGGGGGTCCTACAATGAGCAGTTCTTC
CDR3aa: CASIKGGGSYNEQFF

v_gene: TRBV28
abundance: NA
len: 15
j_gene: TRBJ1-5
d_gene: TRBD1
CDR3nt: TGTGCCAGCAGTCCCCTGGGACAGGCCAATCAGCCCCAGCATTTT
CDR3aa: CASSPLGQANQPQHF

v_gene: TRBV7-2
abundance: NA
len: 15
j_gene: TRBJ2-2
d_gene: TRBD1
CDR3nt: TGTGCCAGCAGCCGGACAGGGGGATCCACCGGGGAGCTGTTTTTT
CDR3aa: CASSRTGGSTGELFF

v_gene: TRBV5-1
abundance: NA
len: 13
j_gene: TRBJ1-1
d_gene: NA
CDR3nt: TGCGCCAGCAGCCCCGCTATTTCGGGTGAAGCTTTCTTT
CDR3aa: CASSPAISGEAFF

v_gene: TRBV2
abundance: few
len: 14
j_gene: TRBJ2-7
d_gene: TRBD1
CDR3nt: TGTGCCAGCAGGCGGACAGGGGGCCGAGACGAGCAGTACTTC
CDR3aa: CASRRTGGRDEQYF

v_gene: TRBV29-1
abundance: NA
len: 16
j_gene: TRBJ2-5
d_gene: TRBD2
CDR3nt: TGCAGCGTTGAAGGTTTACTAGCGGGAGCCCGGGAGACCCAGTACTTC
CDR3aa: CSVEGLLAGARETQYF

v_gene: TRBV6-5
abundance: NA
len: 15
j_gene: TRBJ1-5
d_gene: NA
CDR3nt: TGTGCCAGCACCCTAAGCGGGGGAACGGGACAGCCCCAGCATTTT
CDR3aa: CASTLSGGTGQPQHF

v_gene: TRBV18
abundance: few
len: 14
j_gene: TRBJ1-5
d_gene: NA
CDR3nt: TGTGCCAGCTCACCACTTGGGCAGGATCAGCCCCAGCATTTT
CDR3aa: CASSPLGQDQPQHF

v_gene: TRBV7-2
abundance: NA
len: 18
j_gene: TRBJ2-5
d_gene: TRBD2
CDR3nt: TGTGCCAGCAGCTTAAAAGTGTCCCTAGCGGGAGGGCGGGAGACCCAGTACTTC
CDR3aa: CASSLKVSLAGGRETQYF

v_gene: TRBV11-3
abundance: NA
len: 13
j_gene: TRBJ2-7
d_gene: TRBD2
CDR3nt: TGTGCCAGCAGCTTATTCCGGGGGGATGAGCAGTACTTC
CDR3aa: CASSLFRGDEQYF

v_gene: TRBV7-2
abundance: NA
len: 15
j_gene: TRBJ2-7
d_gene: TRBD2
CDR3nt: TGTGCCAGCAGCCCTTGGGCGGGAGGGCCTTCCGAGCAGTACTTC
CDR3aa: CASSPWAGGPSEQYF

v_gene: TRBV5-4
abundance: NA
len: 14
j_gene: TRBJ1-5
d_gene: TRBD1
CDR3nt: TGTGCCAGCAGCGGGACAGGGCCCGATCAGCCCCAGCATTTT
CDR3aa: CASSGTGPDQPQHF